The table lists the clone carrying this T cell receptor beta chain with many counts. What it binds is not known. The germline V gene has CDR1 SGHRS and CDR2 YFSETQ. Between the trimmed V and J ends, which lost 2 bases and 4 bases, there was a span of 13 bases. CDR3 length: 14 amino acids. Time point indicated: technical triplicate 1. Unsorted libraries were derived from 2 million PBMCs stored at -80 C. By 5'RACE with 10-nucleotide random UMIs, the cDNA was made. Every sequencing run drew on 15-18 subjects and yielded over 170 million TCR-beta sequences. TCRdb redid the calling of the 5' RACE reads with MiXCR, one entry per CDR3 protein. Seen here are some 38,000 distinct CDR3 sequences, around 10% observed once, and the top ten hold 3% to 4.5%. This sample was included in a study of neurological immune-mediated disorders. Broader study findings: In HTLV-1-associated myelopathy, TCR clonal expansion was greatest, and in multiple sclerosis it was least, below healthy controls.

The receptor comes from a man in his sixties with HTLV-1-associated myelopathy (HAM/TSP). The chain is built from TRBV5-1 and TRBJ2-7; weak D call: TRBD1 (7 bases). The sequencing input was PBMCs. The CDR3 sequence: CASSFQGGSYEQYF. CDR3 coding DNA: TGCGCCAGCAGCTTCCAGGGGGGAAGTTACGAGCAGTACTTC.